This TCR beta chain emerged from a study of T cell changes during pregnancy in multiple sclerosis. Per the germline V gene, CDR1 is SGHVS and CDR2 is FNYEAQ. The CDR3 is 17 amino acids. Germline trimming cut 3 bases from V and 6 bases from J; bases unmatched to any gene: 12. The assay was immunoSEQ multiplex PCR, and TCRdb's table has in-frame clones only and misses some. The sample yields more than 50,000 clones, approximately 94% seen once. The chain carries TRBV7-6 and TRBJ2-2; TRBD1 matches 8 bases. This clonotype originated in a female donor with multiple sclerosis, enrolled in a pregnancy study. The sample here was CD8+ T cells from peripheral blood mononuclear cells, taken after pregnancy. The CDR3 spells CASSFYRQGASPGELFF. CDR3 nucleotide sequence: TGTGCCAGCAGCTTCTATAGGCAGGGGGCTTCACCCGGGGAGCTGTTTTTT. The entire variable domain, with the rest obtained from reference TRBV7-6 and TRBJ2-2, is as follows: GAGVSQSPRYKVTKRGQDVALRCDPISGHVSLYWYRQALGQGPEFLTYFNYEAQQDKSGLPNDRFSAERPEGSISTLTIQRTEQRDSAMYRCASSFYRQGASPGELFFGEGSRLTVL.